This T cell receptor (beta chain) was captured by sequencing in a study of T-cell memory formation after mild COVID-19. Broader study findings: There were some responding clones in pre-infection memory, which suggested that cross-reactive memory had joined. Day 15 to 85 contracting clones showed balanced CD4/CD8; day 15 to 37 expanders favored CD4+. Day 37-peaking second-wave clones had unconfirmed SARS-CoV-2 specificity.

This clonotype was seen only a few times. Its antigen remains unidentified. One entry per CDR3 protein, called by TCRdb with MiXCR from the 5' RACE reads. The sample includes hundreds of thousands of distinct CDR3 sequences, roughly 20% of them seen just once. Sequencing was carried out using PBMCs or a T cell subset sorted from them (not recorded which). This TCR was recovered from an adult woman who had mild COVID-19 (a few samples of this study predate the infection). Cell type and time point are not known.

CDR3 DNA: TGTGCCAGCAGTTTAACCGGACTGTACGAGCAGTACTTC. Encoded protein: CASSLTGLYEQYF. The chain combines TRBV12-3 or TRBV12-4 with TRBJ2-7; TRBD2 is a possible D gene (5 bases). Trimming pared 2 bases from V and 4 bases from J, leaving 9 bases between. The CDR3 length is 13 residues.